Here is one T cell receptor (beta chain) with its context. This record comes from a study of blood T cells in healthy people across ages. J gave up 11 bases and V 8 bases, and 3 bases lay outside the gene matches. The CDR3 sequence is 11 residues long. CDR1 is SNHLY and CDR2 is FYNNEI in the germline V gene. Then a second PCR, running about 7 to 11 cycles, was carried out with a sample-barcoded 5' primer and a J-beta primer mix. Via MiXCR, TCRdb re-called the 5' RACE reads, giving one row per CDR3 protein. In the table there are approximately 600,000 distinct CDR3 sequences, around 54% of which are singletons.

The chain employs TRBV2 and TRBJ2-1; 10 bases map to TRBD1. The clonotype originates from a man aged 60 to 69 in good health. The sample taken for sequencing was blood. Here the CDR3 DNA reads TGTGCCAGCGGGGACAGGGGAAAGCAGTTCTTC. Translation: CASGDRGKQFF.